The entry below describes one T cell receptor (beta chain). What it binds is not known. This CDR3 is 16 amino acids long. V trimming: 4 bases; J trimming: 7 bases; junction bases outside the gene matches: 7. Germline CDR1 is SGHRS and CDR2 is YFSETQ. The data were taken from a study of cytomegalovirus exposure and HLA in healthy donors. The study's findings and limits: Some segments of the V type, notably TRBV6-2 and TRBV6-3, were excluded as indistinguishable. Rarity held for most TCR sequences, but there were some public TCRs that occurred in many donors.

This PCR relied on a set of 60 Vbeta primers and 13 Jbeta primers. Sequencing was performed with immunoSEQ multiplex PCR; in TCRdb, only in-frame clones are kept and a portion is missing. The data show 75,000 to 100,000 clones, over 65% seen once. The specimen sequenced was PBMCs. J is TRBJ2-3 and V is TRBV5-1, with TRBD2 matching over 15 bases. This TCR was recovered from a man in his fifties or sixties in good health and CMV-seropositive. The CDR3 bases are TGCGCCAGCAGCCCGAGGACTAGCGGGGGGGCAAATACGCAGTATTTT. This gives the protein CASSPRTSGGANTQYF.